The 17 T cell receptor beta chains reported below all come from one sample, sequenced in a study of CD8 T cells in Susac syndrome. Random hexamers were used to reverse transcribe an amount of about 0.5 to 1 ug RNA. Via MiXCR, TCRdb re-called the immunoSEQ multiplex PCR reads, giving one row per CDR3 protein. Of a few hundred thousand distinct CDR3 sequences in the sample, over 90% were seen once. Material: CD4+ T cells from PBMCs. These receptors were obtained from a human donor with Susac syndrome.

This chain links TRBV6-2 or TRBV6-3 with TRBJ2-1; D possibly corresponds to TRBD2 (6 bases). CDR3 size: 17 residues. From germline, CDR1 is MNHEY and CDR2 SVGEGT. V was cut by 2 bases and J by 6 bases, with 20 bases left in between. This chain's CDR3 is CASSYPLGGERGNEQFF. CDR3 DNA: TGTGCCAGCAGTTACCCCCTCGGAGGGGAAAGAGGCAATGAGCAGTTCTTC.

V usage is TRBV20-1 and J usage is TRBJ2-6; no reliable D call. Germline V gene sequence: CDR1 DFQATT, CDR2 SNEGSKA (reference sequence). CDR3 length equals 13 residues. V lost 5 bases, J lost 0 bases, and 5 bases lay in between. The CDR3 spells CSAPGSGANVLTF. The DNA of the CDR3 is TGCAGTGCTCCAGGCTCTGGGGCCAACGTCCTGACTTTC.

V is TRBV6-5 and J is TRBJ2-7; the D gene could be TRBD1 or TRBD2 (6 bases each). This CDR3 contains 13 residues. Germline assignment: CDR1 MNHEY and CDR2 SVGAGI. V shed 8 bases and J shed 2 bases, with 13 bases lying between them. CDR3 bases: TGTGCCAGCGGGAGGACAGAAGCCTACGAGCAGTACTTC. Its protein product is CASGRTEAYEQYF.

To note about this clonotype: Germline is not matched at one junction end, which may reflect a read error. The gene calls are TRBV11-3 and TRBJ1-1; no definite D call. The CDR3 runs to 14 residues. Germline V lookup: CDR1 SGHNT, CDR2 YENEEA. The CDR3 bases are TGTGCCAGCAGCATAGGGTTGGTCAACACTGAAGTTTTCTTT. The encoded protein is CASSIGLVNTEVFF.

This chain joins TRBV24-1 and TRBJ1-1; D is unclear. Trimming shortened V by 7 bases and J by 2 bases, and 13 bases separated the two germline ends. In germline, CDR1 is KGHDR, CDR2 SFDVKD. CDR3 size: 14 residues. The CDR3 sequence is CATRTQQSNTEAFF. The CDR3 bases are TGTGCCACCAGGACTCAGCAGAGTAACACTGAAGCTTTCTTT.

This chain uses TRBV12-5 with TRBJ2-2, with D uncertain. CDR1 is LGHNT, CDR2 FRNRAP, per germline. The length of the CDR3 is 13 residues. Trimming removed 1 base at V and 6 bases at J, with 6 bases between. The CDR3 sequence is CASGLDQAGELFF. In DNA, the CDR3 is TGTGCTAGTGGTTTGGACCAGGCCGGGGAGCTGTTTTTT.

This sequence joins TRBV4-3 and TRBJ2-2; D is possibly TRBD1 or TRBD2 (5 bases each). The CDR3 extends over 16 amino acids. CDR1 and CDR2 (germline): LGHNA, YSLEER. The V and J ends lost 4 bases and 1 base respectively, with 13 bases between them. CDR3: CASSRDPSLNTGELFF. The DNA of the CDR3 is TGCGCCAGCAGCCGGGACCCCTCGCTGAACACCGGGGAGCTGTTTTTT.

This rearrangement joins TRBV2 to TRBJ2-3, with D hard to call. The CDR3 length is 13 residues. V was clipped by 2 bases and J by 1 base, with 4 bases between them. Germline V gene lookup returns CDR1 SNHLY and CDR2 FYNNEI. CDR3 coding DNA: TGTGCCAGCAGTGAAACAGGCACAGATACGCAGTATTTT. Amino acids: CASSETGTDTQYF.

The chain carries TRBV20-1 and TRBJ2-3, with 7 bases aligning to TRBD1. Looked up from germline, CDR1 is DFQATT and CDR2 is SNEGSKA (reference sequence). V gave up 5 bases and J gave up 3 bases; unmatched junction bases: 11. The CDR3 runs to 15 residues. The CDR3 is CSALTGVVPTDTQYF. For the CDR3, the DNA is TGCAGTGCTCTTACAGGGGTCGTGCCGACAGATACGCAGTATTTT.

V is TRBV6-5 and J is TRBJ1-1; D remains ambiguous. V lost 8 bases, J lost 0 bases, and 13 bases lay in between. This CDR3 region has 14 residues. Germline values: CDR1 MNHEY, CDR2 SVGAGI. The CDR3: CASGRTEMNTEAFF. CDR3 DNA: TGTGCCAGCGGGCGGACGGAGATGAACACTGAAGCTTTCTTT.

The chain carries TRBV29-1 and TRBJ2-5, with 9 bases fitting TRBD2. The CDR3 has 12 amino acids. The V gene end was trimmed by 7 bases and the J gene end by 4 bases; junction bases not matched to a gene: 4. Germline assignment: CDR1 SQVTM and CDR2 ANQGSEA. The CDR3: CSEGTSRETQYF. CDR3 DNA sequence: TGCAGCGAAGGGACTAGCAGAGAGACCCAGTACTTC. The variable domain in full, with the rest retrieved from reference TRBV29-1 and TRBJ2-5, is SAVISQKPSRDICQRGTSLTIQCQVDSQVTMMFWYRQQPGQSLTLIATANQGSEATYESGFVIDKFPISRPNLTFSTLTVSNMSPEDSSIYLCSEGTSRETQYFGPGTRLLVL.

V gene TRBV28 combines with J gene TRBJ2-5; D is ambiguous. The germline V gene encodes CDR1 MDHEN and CDR2 SYDVKM. Trimming took 6 bases from V and 5 from J, leaving 19 bases between them. The CDR3 loop spans 15 amino acids. CDR3 in DNA: TGTGCCAGCAGCCCCCCGACCCCCGGGTGGGAGACCCAGTACTTC. Encoded protein: CASSPPTPGWETQYF.

This chain joins TRBV20-1 and TRBJ2-7; TRBD1 might be the D (5 bases). CDR1 DFQATT and CDR2 SNEGSKA come from the germline V gene (reference sequence). The ends were cut back, 6 bases at V and 2 bases at J, with 17 bases in the middle. This CDR3 has 14 residues. CDR3 bases: TGCAGTGCGGCCCGGCAGGGCAACCCCTACGAGCAGTACTTC. Translated: CSAARQGNPYEQYF.

This clonotype was observed a single time. This sequence joins TRBV6-2 or TRBV6-3 and TRBJ1-5; D is perhaps TRBD1 (6 bases). From germline, CDR1 is MNHEY and CDR2 SVGEGT. The CDR3 length is 15 residues. V lost 6 bases, J lost 1 base, and 13 bases lay in between. This CDR3 reads CASSWDTLSNQPQHF. The CDR3 region has the DNA TGTGCCAGCAGCTGGGACACCCTGAGCAATCAGCCCCAGCATTTT.

The chain is built from TRBV12-3 or TRBV12-4 and TRBJ2-3; 7 bases are shared with TRBD1. The CDR3 spans 15 residues. V shed 6 bases and J 1 base; nucleotides not matched to a gene: 7. The CDR3 spells CASSRQGRGTDTQYF. In DNA form, the CDR3 reads TGTGCCAGCAGCAGACAGGGAAGGGGCACAGATACGCAGTATTTT.

V and J are TRBV20-1 and TRBJ1-2; D is possibly TRBD1 (6 bases). CDR1 is DFQATT and CDR2 is SNEGSKA in the germline V gene (reference sequence). The CDR3 is 13 residues long. The DNA for the CDR3 is TGCATCTCCGACAGGACAATGAACTATGGCTACACCTTC. Its protein product is CISDRTMNYGYTF.

The rearrangement links TRBV20-1 to TRBJ2-7; possible D gene TRBD2, 6 bases. Germline assignment: CDR1 DFQATT and CDR2 SNEGSKA (reference sequence). The CDR3 covers 13 residues. With 0 bases removed from V and 6 bases from J, the gap between germline ends came to 12 bases. For the CDR3, the DNA is TGCAGTGCTAGAGATCGGGGGACGGGCGAGCAGTACTTC. It yields the protein CSARDRGTGEQYF.